This entry is about one T cell receptor (beta chain). The data derive from a study of OX40 agonist ivuxolimab in advanced cancers. Clones were read by immunoSEQ multiplex PCR, and TCRdb kept only the in-frame ones, dropping some. The sample has 77,000 or so clones, roughly 89% seen once. The sequencing here drew on CD4+ or CD8+ T cells sorted from blood, taken in a trial of the OX40 agonist ivuxolimab. This sequence was found in an adult with an advanced solid tumor such as melanoma, head and neck, liver or kidney cancer.

For the CDR3, the DNA is TGTGCCAGCAGCTTGTCTGGGGAGGGTGAGCAGTACTTC. It translates to CASSLSGEGEQYF. The chain has TRBV5-6 and TRBJ2-7, with 7 bases matching TRBD2. Germline assignment: CDR1 SGHDT and CDR2 YYEEEE. The CDR3 has 13 amino acids. Unmatched junction bases numbered 5, after V lost 1 base and J lost 7 bases.